What follows are 27 T cell receptor beta chains derived from one specimen sequenced in a study of a mutant IDH1 vaccine in newly diagnosed glioma. Documented time point: week 11, during vaccination. Each vaccine dose was 300 ug of mutant IDH1 20-mer peptide, with topical imiquimod. The antigens these receptors bind are not known. Generated by immunoSEQ multiplex PCR, the TCRdb table keeps only in-frame clones and is missing some. In the table there are around 30,000 clones, around 91% of which are singletons. This specimen was PBMCs, taken from a glioma patient whose treatment included an IDH1 peptide vaccine. The receptors were gathered from a man aged 18 to 29 with glioma.

The chain carries TRBV7-9 and TRBJ2-3, with 9 bases identical to TRBD2. Per the germline V gene, CDR1 is SEHNR and CDR2 is FQNEAQ (reference sequence). CDR3 length equals 14 residues. J was trimmed by 4 bases and V by 3 bases; bases with no gene match: 2. The CDR3 nucleotides read TGTGCCAGCAGCTTGGGCGGGAGGGCAGATACGCAGTATTTT. Encoded protein: CASSLGGRADTQYF.

The count of this clone is one. The V and J genes are TRBV25-1 and TRBJ2-7, with 12 bases fitting TRBD1. The trim removed 7 bases at V and 6 bases at J, leaving 13 bases unmatched. CDR1 and CDR2 (germline): MGHDK, SYGVNS. There are 16 residues in the CDR3. The CDR3 reads CASTRGKGQGAGEQYF. CDR3 coding DNA: TGTGCCAGCACCCGAGGGAAGGGACAGGGGGCGGGCGAGCAGTACTTC.

The V and J genes are TRBV2 and TRBJ1-5; 11 bases fit TRBD1. Germline CDR1 reads SNHLY; CDR2 reads FYNNEI. The CDR3 is made up of 16 amino acids. J lost 4 bases, V lost 7 bases, and 9 bases had no gene match. The CDR3 DNA reads TGTGCCAGCAATGGACAGGGGGCTCGGGGAAATCAGCCCCAGCATTTT. It is translated as CASNGQGARGNQPQHF.

The genes are TRBV11-2 and TRBJ1-4; 7 bases line up with TRBD1. With 2 bases clipped from V and 1 base from J, the junction kept 1 base outside the gene matches. Germline V CDR1 and CDR2: SGHAT, FQNNGV. The CDR3 is made up of 15 amino acids. The CDR3 sequence is CASSLRQGTNEKLFF. The DNA of the CDR3 is TGTGCCAGCAGCTTAAGACAGGGAACTAATGAAAAACTGTTTTTT.

The V call is TRBV14, the J call TRBJ2-3; tentative D call: TRBD1 (5 bases). V lost 1 base, J lost 2 bases, and 13 bases lay in between. The CDR3 has 16 amino acids. Germline CDR1 and CDR2: SGHDN and FVKESK. CDR3 DNA sequence: TGTGCCAGCAGCCAAGCGTCAGGGCCCCCCACAGATACGCAGTATTTT. Its translation is CASSQASGPPTDTQYF.

This chain links TRBV5-1 with TRBJ1-1; D ambiguous. Trimming left V 1 base short and J 3 bases short, with 10 bases between. Germline lookup yields CDR1 SGHRS and CDR2 YFSETQ. The CDR3 is 14 amino acids. For the CDR3, the DNA is TGCGCCAGCAGCTTGCGGGCCAGCGACACTGAAGCTTTCTTT. Encoded protein: CASSLRASDTEAFF.

This chain uses TRBV15 with TRBJ1-3, with D perhaps TRBD1 (5 bases). The V end was cut by 2 bases, the J end by 0 bases, with 17 bases between. Per the germline V gene, CDR1 is LNHNV and CDR2 is YYDKDF (reference sequence). This CDR3 is built from 18 residues. The CDR3 loop reads CATSRSGGMTLSGNTIYF. In DNA, the CDR3 is TGTGCCACCAGCAGATCCGGGGGGATGACTCTCTCTGGAAACACCATATATTTT.

The J gene is TRBJ2-1, the V gene TRBV29-1, with 15 bases aligning to TRBD2. The CDR3 sequence is 19 residues long. The ends lost 4 bases at V and 0 bases at J; junction bases unmatched: 10. The V gene's germline CDR1 is SQVTM and CDR2 ANQGSEA. CDR3 sequence reads: CSVAIWTSGRVSSYNEQFF. In nucleotides, the CDR3 is TGCAGCGTTGCTATCTGGACTAGCGGGAGGGTTAGCTCCTACAATGAGCAGTTCTTC.

The gene calls are TRBV15 and TRBJ1-5, with unresolved D. Germline CDR1 is LNHNV and CDR2 is YYDKDF (reference sequence). The CDR3 totals 15 residues. V lost 4 bases to trimming and J lost 0 bases, with 10 bases between them. The CDR3 bases are TGTGCCACCAGCATTGGAGGGAATAGCAATCAGCCCCAGCATTTT. Translation gives CATSIGGNSNQPQHF.

This chain connects TRBV27 to TRBJ2-5; no definite D call. The CDR3 is 13 amino acids. Trimming stripped 0 bases from V and 1 base from J, with 3 bases between. Germline loops: CDR1 MNHEY, CDR2 SMNVEV (reference sequence). The DNA for the CDR3 is TGTGCCAGCAGTTTATCAAGCCAAGAGACCCAGTACTTC. This codes for CASSLSSQETQYF.

The chain couples TRBV30 to TRBJ1-6, with D unclear. The V end was cut by 4 bases, the J end by 9 bases, with 10 bases between. The length of the CDR3 is 12 residues. Germline V lookup: CDR1 GTSNPN, CDR2 SVGIG (reference sequence). The CDR3 spells CAWKRESSPLHF. In DNA form, the CDR3 reads TGTGCCTGGAAGCGTGAGTCTTCACCCCTCCACTTT.

The chain has TRBV5-1 and TRBJ2-3; 8 bases map to TRBD2. The CDR3 has 15 amino acids. The germline V gene has CDR1 SGHRS and CDR2 YFSETQ. V lost 3 bases and J lost 0; bases outside the gene matches: 3. CDR3 region: CASSSGGASTDTQYF. The CDR3 nucleotides read TGCGCCAGCAGCTCGGGGGGGGCTAGCACAGATACGCAGTATTTT.

The rearrangement uses TRBV14 and TRBJ2-4; 13 bases fit TRBD2. V lost 0 bases and J lost 0; bases outside the gene matches: 5. CDR1 SGHDN and CDR2 FVKESK come from the germline V gene. This CDR3 contains 19 residues. CDR3 amino acids: CASSQDGTSGTLAKNIQYF. In nucleotides, the CDR3 is TGTGCCAGCAGCCAAGACGGGACTAGCGGGACCCTAGCCAAAAACATTCAGTACTTC. Together with reference TRBV14 and TRBJ2-4, the CDR3 gives the full variable domain: EAGVTQFPSHSVIEKGQTVTLRCDPISGHDNLYWYRRVMGKEIKFLLHFVKESKQDESGMPNNRFLAERTGGTYSTLKVQPAELEDSGVYFCASSQDGTSGTLAKNIQYFGAGTRLSVL.

The chain has TRBV9 and TRBJ1-1; 8 nucleotides align to TRBD1. Germline V lookup: CDR1 SGDLS, CDR2 YYNGEE. This CDR3 has 14 residues. V trimming: 3 bases; J trimming: 5 bases; junction bases outside the gene matches: 6. The DNA for the CDR3 is TGTGCCAGCAGCGGTCAGGGGGCGAGGACTGAAGCTTTCTTT. Protein sequence: CASSGQGARTEAFF.

The gene calls are TRBV6-5 and TRBJ1-2; possible D gene TRBD1, 5 bases. V shed 0 bases and J shed 2 bases, with 7 bases lying between them. The germline V gene encodes CDR1 MNHEY and CDR2 SVGAGI. The CDR3 is made up of 14 amino acids. The CDR3 reads CASSYSAGNYGYTF. The DNA of the CDR3 is TGTGCCAGCAGTTACTCGGCAGGGAACTATGGCTACACCTTC.

The chain links TRBV29-1 to TRBJ1-2; 8 bases are a match to TRBD1. V trimming: 6 bases; J trimming: 3 bases; junction bases outside the gene matches: 12. Germline CDR1 reads SQVTM; CDR2 reads ANQGSEA. The CDR3 has 15 amino acids. Written as DNA, the CDR3 is TGCAGCGTCCCCCCCCACAGGGGGTTTGACTATGGCTACACCTTC. Its translation is CSVPPHRGFDYGYTF.

The chain combines TRBV7-2 with TRBJ2-1, with 10 nucleotides matching TRBD2. The germline CDR1 and CDR2 sequences are SGHTA and FQGNSA. V lost 4 bases, J lost 9 bases, and 9 bases stayed unmatched. The CDR3 is 15 residues long. Written as DNA, the CDR3 is TGTGCCAGCAGCTCCGGGCTAGCGGGAGTGGGTGAGCAGTTCTTC. This codes for CASSSGLAGVGEQFF.

The V gene is TRBV7-2, the J gene TRBJ2-5; 12 bases agree with TRBD2. J lost 5 bases, V lost 4 bases, and 2 bases had no gene match. The CDR3 covers 14 residues. Germline V CDR1 and CDR2: SGHTA, FQGNSA. The chain's CDR3 is CASSSSGRVETQYF. In DNA form, the CDR3 reads TGTGCCAGCAGCTCTAGCGGGAGGGTGGAGACCCAGTACTTC.

The V call is TRBV29-1, the J call TRBJ1-1; maybe TRBD1 (6 bases). V lost 7 bases, J lost 3 bases, and 15 bases lay in between. Germline CDR1 reads SQVTM; CDR2 reads ANQGSEA. The CDR3 has 13 residues. CDR3 DNA sequence: TGCAGCGGCTCGACAGGTTTGGACACTGAAGCTTTCTTT. Residues: CSGSTGLDTEAFF. Supplemented by reference TRBV29-1 and TRBJ1-1, the full variable domain reads SAVISQKPSRDICQRGTSLTIQCQVDSQVTMMFWYRQQPGQSLTLIATANQGSEATYESGFVIDKFPISRPNLTFSTLTVSNMSPEDSSIYLCSGSTGLDTEAFFGQGTRLTVV.

The V gene is TRBV4-3, the J gene TRBJ1-2; tentatively, D is TRBD1 (6 bases). Germline V gene data show CDR1 as LGHNA and CDR2 as YSLEER. The CDR3 spans 17 residues. V lost 1 base and J lost 0, with 15 bases in between. The CDR3 nucleotides read TGCGCCAGCAGCCAAGTGCCGGGGGGGCCCGCTAACTATGGCTACACCTTC. This translates into CASSQVPGGPANYGYTF.

The chain uses TRBV30 and TRBJ1-4; the D gene is possibly TRBD1 (5 bases). With 2 bases removed from V and 5 bases from J, the gap between germline ends came to 15 bases. Germline CDR1 and CDR2: GTSNPN and SVGIG (reference sequence). CDR3 length: 15 residues. In DNA form, the CDR3 reads TGTGCCTGGAGTTCGCAGGACACCTCGAATGAAAAACTGTTTTTT. Translating gives CAWSSQDTSNEKLFF.

The chain carries TRBV6-5 and TRBJ2-7, with D possibly called TRBD1 or TRBD2 (5 bases each). V lost 5 bases and J lost 3, with 14 bases in between. Germline V gene sequence: CDR1 MNHEY, CDR2 SVGAGI. The CDR3 sequence is 14 residues long. CDR3 sequence (DNA): TGTGCCAGCAGTAACCGGGACCGAATCTACGAGCAGTACTTC. Translated, it gives CASSNRDRIYEQYF.

This clone came up a few times. The chain uses TRBV7-2 and TRBJ1-5; TRBD1 matches 10 bases. The CDR3 runs to 14 residues. Trimming took 5 bases from V and 7 from J; bases not matched to a gene: 5. CDR1 and CDR2 (germline): SGHTA, FQGNSA. The DNA of the CDR3 is TGTGCCAGCAGCCGGGACAGGGGTGGGCAGCCCCAGCATTTT. The encoded protein is CASSRDRGGQPQHF.

The chain employs TRBV4-3 and TRBJ2-1; D remains unclear. This CDR3 region has 15 residues. The V end was cut by 1 base, the J end by 6 bases, with 13 bases between. Germline V CDR1 and CDR2: LGHNA, YSLEER. The CDR3 DNA sequence: TGCGCCAGCAGCCAAGGGACCACCTACCTCAATGAGCAGTTCTTC. Amino acid sequence: CASSQGTTYLNEQFF.

The rearrangement uses TRBV19 and TRBJ1-1; D not resolved. Germline CDR1 reads LNHDA; CDR2 reads SQIVND (reference sequence). V was pared by 7 bases and J by 0 bases, with 15 bases between. CDR3 length: 15 amino acids. Here the CDR3 DNA reads TGTGCCAGTAAAAGGGCAGATCTCATGAACACTGAAGCTTTCTTT. Translation: CASKRADLMNTEAFF. Complete variable domain (other parts from reference TRBV19 and TRBJ1-1): DGGITQSPKYLFRKEGQNVTLSCEQNLNHDAMYWYRQDPGQGLRLIYYSQIVNDFQKGDIAEGYSVSREKKESFPLTVTSAQKNPTAFYLCASKRADLMNTEAFFGQGTRLTVV.

A single count supports this clone. This chain joins TRBV7-2 and TRBJ1-2; 9 positions match TRBD1. The CDR3 consists of 13 residues. Germline V CDR1 and CDR2: SGHTA, FQGNSA. The V segment lost 4 bases and the J segment 8 bases; nucleotides outside the gene matches: 5. CDR3 protein: CASSSGTGKGYTF. As DNA, the CDR3 is TGTGCCAGCAGCTCCGGGACAGGGAAGGGCTACACCTTC.

The rearrangement uses TRBV7-2 and TRBJ1-2, with D unclear. This CDR3 is 14 amino acids long. Deletions cut 0 bases from V and 6 bases from J, with 11 bases between. Germline V gene sequence: CDR1 SGHTA, CDR2 FQGNSA. CDR3 in DNA: TGTGCCAGCAGCTTAGCCGGCTATTCGAATGGCTACACCTTC. Its protein is CASSLAGYSNGYTF.